The 27 T cell receptor beta chains listed next were all sequenced from one sample in a study of blood T cells in healthy people across ages. A second PCR, run for about 7 to 12 cycles, used a sample-barcoded 5' primer plus a J-beta primer mix. MiXCR, applied by TCRdb to the 5' RACE reads, yields one record per CDR3 protein. The profile shows 1.5 million to 2 million distinct CDR3 sequences, more than 35% of them singletons. Sequenced: blood. All receptors come from a human donor in good health.

The chain has TRBV6-1 and TRBJ1-2; no reliable D call. Germline V lookup: CDR1 MNHNS, CDR2 SASEGT. The V end lost 7 bases, the J end lost 2 bases, and 14 bases lay between the germline ends. The CDR3 length is 14 residues. CDR3 sequence (DNA): TGTGCCAGCAACGGGGTCCCTTGGAACTATGGCTACACCTTC. Its protein product is CASNGVPWNYGYTF.

The rearrangement joins TRBV4-3 to TRBJ2-4, with D possibly TRBD1 on 6 matching bases. Germline CDR1 is LGHNA and CDR2 is YSLEER. The V gene lost 2 bases and the J gene lost 13 bases, with 27 bases spanning the gap. This CDR3 is 17 amino acids long. The CDR3 nucleotides are TGCGCCAGCAGCCAATCCCAGCAGGGGCCCCCCTACAATGAGCAGTACTTC. Translating it yields CASSQSQQGPPYNEQYF.

The genes are TRBV6-5 and TRBJ1-2; D is ambiguous. Per germline, CDR1 MNHEY and CDR2 SVGAGI. The length of the CDR3 is 14 residues. Between the trimmed V and J ends, which lost 2 bases and 5 bases, there was a span of 12 bases. In DNA, the CDR3 is TGTGCCAGCAGTTACAATTTGCGGTTTTATGGCTACACCTTC. Translating it yields CASSYNLRFYGYTF.

The chain links TRBV12-3 or TRBV12-4 to TRBJ2-3; 10 bases match TRBD2. With V trimmed by 7 bases and J by 4 bases, 8 bases remained unmatched. The CDR3 has 15 residues. The CDR3 DNA reads TGTGCCAGCAACACGTCTAGCGGGGGAGCAGATACGCAGTATTTT. Amino acid sequence: CASNTSSGGADTQYF.

This clonotype came up a few times. The V and J genes are TRBV12-3 or TRBV12-4 and TRBJ1-2, with D unclear. This CDR3 is 14 amino acids long. V lost 6 bases and J lost 8, with 19 bases in between. This chain's CDR3 is CASSRREDGWGYTF. The CDR3 DNA is TGTGCCAGCAGCCGCCGGGAGGATGGATGGGGCTACACCTTC.

This clonotype turned up a few times. This chain uses TRBV29-1 with TRBJ2-1; TRBD2 aligns across 10 bases. The J segment lost 4 bases and the V segment lost 1 base, leaving 4 bases of the junction unmatched. CDR3 length equals 15 residues. Germline-derived CDR1 and CDR2 are SQVTM and ANQGSEA. The CDR3 loop reads CSVEGGTSDYNEQFF. The CDR3, as DNA: TGCAGCGTTGAAGGAGGGACTAGCGATTACAATGAGCAGTTCTTC.

This clonotype was detected only a few times. The rearrangement joins TRBV5-1 to TRBJ2-4, with D unclear. The end of the DNA is better explained by TRBJ2-5, so the J call may be wrong. The germline V gene has CDR1 SGHRS and CDR2 YFSETQ. CDR3 length: 13 amino acids. CDR3 region: CASSLDHGETQYF. The CDR3 DNA sequence: TGCGCCAGCAGCTTGGACCATGGGGAGACCCAGTACTTC.

Details on this clonotype: This may stem from a read error, because a much larger clone lies one nucleotide away. This chain joins TRBV6-2 or TRBV6-3 and TRBJ2-7; D could derive from TRBD1 or TRBD2 (7 bases each). CDR1 and CDR2 from the germline V gene are MNHEY and SVGEGT. The CDR3 consists of 15 residues. The CDR3 reads CASSYTGEGSCEQYF. In nucleotides, the CDR3 is TGTGCCAGCAGCTACACAGGGGAGGGGTCCTGCGAGCAGTACTTC.

About this clonotype itself: The germline gene is not matched at one end of the junction; a read error may be the cause. V usage is TRBV7-9 and J usage is TRBJ1-2, with D uncertain. The CDR3 contains 15 residues. Germline V CDR1 and CDR2: SEHNR, FQNEAQ (reference sequence). The CDR3 sequence is CASSLDVAVEYDYTF. The CDR3, as DNA: TGTGCCAGCAGCTTAGACGTAGCAGTGGAGTATGACTACACCTTC. Using reference TRBV7-9 and TRBJ1-2 for the parts outside the CDR3, the full variable domain is DTGVSQNPRHKITKRGQNVTFRCDPISEHNRLYWYRQTLGQGPEFLTYFQNEAQLEKSRLLSDRFSAERPKGSFSTLEIQRTEQGDSAMYLCASSLDVAVEYDYTFGSGTRLTVV.

The J gene is TRBJ2-1, the V gene TRBV3-1; perhaps TRBD1 as D (6 bases). The germline CDR1 and CDR2 sequences are LGHDT and YNNKEL (reference sequence). Trimming removed 1 base from V and 4 bases from J, with 11 bases in between. The CDR3 loop spans 15 amino acids. The CDR3 region is CASSQGPQGYNEQFF. CDR3 bases: TGTGCCAGCAGCCAAGGCCCACAGGGTTACAATGAGCAGTTCTTC.

The sample holds a few counts of this clonotype. The rearrangement uses TRBV5-5 and TRBJ2-1, with 7 bases lining up with TRBD1. The CDR3 totals 15 residues. Losses at the gene ends were 3 bases for V and 3 bases for J; bases not matched to a gene: 6. Per the germline V gene, CDR1 is SGHKS and CDR2 is YYEKEE (reference sequence). The CDR3 reads CASSSGTDHYNEQFF. CDR3 sequence (DNA): TGTGCCAGCAGCTCCGGGACAGATCACTACAATGAGCAGTTCTTC.

This clonotype is a singleton in its sample. This chain connects TRBV7-6 to TRBJ2-1; D perhaps matches TRBD2 (5 bases). V was trimmed by 1 base and J by 6 bases, leaving 13 bases between them. CDR3 size: 15 residues. Germline values: CDR1 SGHVS, CDR2 FNYEAQ. CDR3 nucleotide sequence: TGTGCCAGCAGCTTAGTAGCTAGCCCGGGCAATGAGCAGTTCTTC. Protein: CASSLVASPGNEQFF.

Here the CDR3 reads CASSAGSRDTDTQYF. CDR3 sequence (DNA): TGTGCCAGCAGCGCGGGGAGTAGGGACACAGATACGCAGTATTTT. The J gene is TRBJ2-3, the V gene TRBV9, with a tentative D call TRBD2 (5 bases). This CDR3 region has 15 residues. The germline V gene has CDR1 SGDLS and CDR2 YYNGEE. V gave up 3 bases and J gave up 2 bases, with 13 bases separating them.

This clonotype appeared a few times. The V call is TRBV24-1, the J call TRBJ2-5; possibly TRBD2 for D (5 bases). CDR1 and CDR2 (germline): KGHDR, SFDVKD. V was trimmed by 4 bases and J by 4 bases, leaving 9 bases between them. There are 13 residues in the CDR3. The CDR3 sequence: CATSDPGLETQYF. CDR3 DNA: TGTGCCACCAGTGACCCTGGACTAGAGACCCAGTACTTC.

The CDR3 sequence is CASSHINGYTF. DNA of the CDR3: TGTGCCAGCAGTCACATAAATGGCTACACCTTC. The V and J genes are TRBV28 and TRBJ1-2; D is unresolved. Germline values: CDR1 MDHEN, CDR2 SYDVKM. This CDR3 is 11 amino acids long. V shed 5 bases and J shed 6 bases, with 7 bases lying between them.

With respect to this clonotype: Its ends do not fully match the called genes, so a read error is possible. CDR3 DNA sequence: TGTACCAGCAGCCCACTTAGGACTATTCATGAGCAGTTCTTC. It codes for CTSSPLRTIHEQFF. The chain joins TRBV14 to TRBJ2-1; TRBD2 is a possible D gene (6 bases). Germline-derived CDR1 and CDR2 are SGHDN and FVKESK. CDR3 length: 14 residues.

On this clonotype: This may stem from a read error, because a much larger clone lies one nucleotide away. CDR3 amino acids: CASSYHQAYEQFF. The CDR3, as DNA: TGTGCCAGCAGTTACCATCAAGCCTACGAGCAGTTCTTC. V gene TRBV6-5 combines with J gene TRBJ2-1; D not certain. CDR3 length: 13 residues. Germline CDR1 is MNHEY and CDR2 is SVGAGI. Trimming stripped 2 bases from V and 10 bases from J, with 12 bases between.

The rearrangement joins TRBV13 to TRBJ2-3, with a possible D match to TRBD2 (6 bases). CDR3 size: 13 residues. CDR1 is PRHDT and CDR2 is FYEKMQ in the germline V gene (reference sequence). V gave up 5 bases and J gave up 9 bases, with 15 bases separating them. CDR3 sequence reads: CASSPGPGGTQYF. For the CDR3, the DNA is TGTGCCAGCAGCCCCGGGCCAGGAGGGACGCAGTATTTT.

This sequence joins TRBV20-1 and TRBJ1-2, with a weak D call TRBD1 (5 bases). Trimming took off 6 bases at V and 3 bases at J, with 14 bases between the two ends. The V gene's germline CDR1 is DFQATT and CDR2 SNEGSKA (reference sequence). This CDR3 is built from 13 residues. Here the CDR3 DNA reads TGCAGTGCCTTTTACCCGGGGGACTATGGCTACACCTTC. It codes for CSAFYPGDYGYTF.

The chain links TRBV29-1 to TRBJ2-1; TRBD1 matches at 8 bases. CDR3 length equals 12 residues. CDR1 SQVTM and CDR2 ANQGSEA come from the germline V gene. The V and J ends lost 7 bases and 6 bases, in that order; junction bases with no gene match: 5. CDR3 DNA sequence: TGCAGCGGAGCAGGACAGGGCAATGAGCAGTTCTTC. Protein sequence: CSGAGQGNEQFF.

This clonotype was seen a handful of times. V gene TRBV6-4 combines with J gene TRBJ1-4; maybe TRBD1 (6 bases). This CDR3 region has 15 residues. In germline, CDR1 is MRHNA, CDR2 SNTAGT. V was trimmed by 8 bases and J by 8 bases, leaving 21 bases between them. This chain's CDR3 is CASRRTGQRGEKLFF. CDR3 bases: TGTGCCAGCCGGCGAACGGGACAAAGAGGCGAAAAACTGTTTTTT.

The chain joins TRBV18 to TRBJ1-1; D is undetermined. The germline V gene encodes CDR1 KGHSH and CDR2 LQKENI. The ends were cut back, 2 bases at V and 4 bases at J, with 17 bases in the middle. This CDR3 region has 16 residues. This CDR3 reads CASSPSIAGLGTEAFF. In DNA, the CDR3 is TGTGCCAGCTCACCATCCATTGCGGGGTTGGGCACTGAAGCTTTCTTT.

This clonotype showed up just a few times. The chain has TRBV6-1 and TRBJ2-7; D not resolved. With 2 bases removed from V and 5 bases from J, the gap between germline ends came to 7 bases. The CDR3 extends over 12 amino acids. Germline assignment: CDR1 MNHNS and CDR2 SASEGT. The CDR3 DNA reads as TGTGCCAGCAGTGAACATGGGAACGAGCAGTACTTC. This gives the protein CASSEHGNEQYF.

Points on this clonotype: The junction does not match germline at one end; this may be a read error. The chain carries TRBV5-1 and TRBJ1-4; D uncertain. Germline V lookup: CDR1 SGHRS, CDR2 YFSETQ. This CDR3 has 17 amino acids. The CDR3 here is CASSLGASPSGNEELFF. CDR3 coding DNA: TGCGCCAGCAGCTTGGGTGCCAGTCCCTCAGGTAATGAAGAACTGTTTTTT.

This clonotype was recorded a few times. The chain uses TRBV5-6 and TRBJ2-7; 10 positions match TRBD1. Germline V gene sequence: CDR1 SGHDT, CDR2 YYEEEE. The J segment lost 2 bases and the V segment lost 2 bases, leaving 4 bases of the junction unmatched. The CDR3 is 15 amino acids. The CDR3 spells CASSFRDRGPYEQYF. DNA for the CDR3: TGTGCCAGCAGCTTTCGGGACAGGGGACCCTACGAGCAGTACTTC.

The chain carries TRBV7-9 and TRBJ2-1; D gene ambiguous. The CDR3 is made up of 14 amino acids. Trimming left V 5 bases short and J 0 bases short, with 8 bases between. From germline, CDR1 is SEHNR and CDR2 FQNEAQ (reference sequence). Here the CDR3 reads CASSHFNSYNEQFF. The CDR3 DNA sequence: TGTGCCAGCAGCCACTTCAACTCCTACAATGAGCAGTTCTTC.

This CDR3 reads CASSVGASGDTQYF. DNA for the CDR3: TGTGCCAGCAGCGTAGGGGCTAGCGGAGATACGCAGTATTTT. The chain joins TRBV9 to TRBJ2-3, with 7 bases lining up with TRBD2. Germline loops: CDR1 SGDLS, CDR2 YYNGEE. Trimming at V came to 0 bases and at J to 5 bases, leaving 3 bases not matched to a gene. This CDR3 comprises 14 residues.